Detailed here is one T cell receptor beta chain. The data were taken from a study of shared clonotypes between healthy human individuals. Assay: immunoSEQ multiplex PCR; the TCRdb copy retains only in-frame clones and omits some. The sample yields around 1.9 million clones, around 93% seen once. Naive CD8 cells, CD45RO-negative and positively selected for CCR7, excluded terminally differentiated effector memory CD45RA+ cells. CDR1 is SEHNR and CDR2 is FQNEAQ in the germline V gene (reference sequence). V shed 6 bases, J shed 5 bases, and the junction held 12 bases outside the gene matches. The CDR3 loop spans 15 amino acids.

Specimen: naive CD8+ T cells from PBMCs. The sequence was obtained from a man aged 18 to 30 in good health. Some clones in this sample may be carry-over from other donors' samples. J is TRBJ1-2 and V is TRBV7-9; TRBD1 aligns across 7 bases. In DNA, the CDR3 is TGTGCCAGCAGACACCAGGAGGGGGCGTCGTATGGCTACACCTTC. This translates into CASRHQEGASYGYTF.